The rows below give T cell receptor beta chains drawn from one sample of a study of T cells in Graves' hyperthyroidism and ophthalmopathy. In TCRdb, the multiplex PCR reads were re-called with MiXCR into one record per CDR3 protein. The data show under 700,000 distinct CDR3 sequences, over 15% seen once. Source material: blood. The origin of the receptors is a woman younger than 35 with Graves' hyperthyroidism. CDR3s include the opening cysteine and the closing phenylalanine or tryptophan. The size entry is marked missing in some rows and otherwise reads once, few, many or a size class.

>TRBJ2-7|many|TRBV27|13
CASSLRLAYEQYF
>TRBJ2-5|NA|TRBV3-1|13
CASRDRGGETQYF
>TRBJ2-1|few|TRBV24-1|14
CATKGQGEPNEQFF
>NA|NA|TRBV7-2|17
CASSALFVERIGYEQFF
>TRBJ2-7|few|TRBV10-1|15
CASSNPSKQGYEQYF
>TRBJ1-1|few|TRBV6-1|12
CASITAGGRAFF
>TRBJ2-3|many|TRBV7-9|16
CASSLVGPAGGDTQYF
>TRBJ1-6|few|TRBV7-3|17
CASSLSFALRYNSPLHF
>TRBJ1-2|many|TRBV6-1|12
CASRTGIYGYTF
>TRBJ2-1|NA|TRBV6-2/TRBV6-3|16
CASSYSLAGSSNEQFF
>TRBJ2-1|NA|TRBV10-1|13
CASSGNRLDEQFF
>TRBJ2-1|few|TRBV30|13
CAWIHREYNEQFF
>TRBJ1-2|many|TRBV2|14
CASSDETQVWGYTF
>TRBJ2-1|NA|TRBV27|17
CASSLLFGRAMRNEQFF
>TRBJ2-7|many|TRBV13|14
CASSVGGTTYEQYF
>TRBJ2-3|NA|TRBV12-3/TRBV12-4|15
CASSSGTGSTDTQYF
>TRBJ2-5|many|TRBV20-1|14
CSAEGRGGRETQYF
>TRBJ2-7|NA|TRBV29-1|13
CSVEGRGLVEQYF
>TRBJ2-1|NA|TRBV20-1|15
CSASRTEPSYNEQFF
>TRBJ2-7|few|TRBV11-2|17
CASSAHPSSSGSYEQYF
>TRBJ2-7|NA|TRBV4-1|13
CARTQGALNEQYF
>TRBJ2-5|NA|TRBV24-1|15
CATSDGTVGQETQYF
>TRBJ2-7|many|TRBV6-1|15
CASSSTGKGDYEQYF
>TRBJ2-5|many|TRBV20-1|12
CSASRERETQYF
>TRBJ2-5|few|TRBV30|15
CAWSVRGGAQETQYF
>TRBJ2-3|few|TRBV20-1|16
CSATTSGGFGTDTQYF
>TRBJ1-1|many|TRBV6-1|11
CASNRRQQAFF
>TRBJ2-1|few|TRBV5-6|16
CASSRRGEIAHNEQFF
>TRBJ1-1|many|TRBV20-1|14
CSAIYRGGNTEAFF
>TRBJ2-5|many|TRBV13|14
CASSRGTLQETQYF
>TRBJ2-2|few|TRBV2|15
CASNLGNFGTGELFF
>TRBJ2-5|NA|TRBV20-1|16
CSARERSGGAGETQYF
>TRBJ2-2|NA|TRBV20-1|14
CSATGQGVTGELFF
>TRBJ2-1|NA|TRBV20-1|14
CSAVGLASYNEQFF
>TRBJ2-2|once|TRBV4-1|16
CASSQGSGPNTGELFF
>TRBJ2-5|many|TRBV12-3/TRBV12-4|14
CASSLWAVQETQYF
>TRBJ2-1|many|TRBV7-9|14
CASSLRDRGRGQFF
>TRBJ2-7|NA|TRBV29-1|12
CSVGGGQDEQYF
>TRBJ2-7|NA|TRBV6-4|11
CASREWNEQYF
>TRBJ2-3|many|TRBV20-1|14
CSARVTGSTDTQYF
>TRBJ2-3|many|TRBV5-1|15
CASSPGGGAKDTQYF
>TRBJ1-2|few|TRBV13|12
CASSSGPARYTF
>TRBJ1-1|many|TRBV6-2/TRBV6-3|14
CASSYNSRATEAFF
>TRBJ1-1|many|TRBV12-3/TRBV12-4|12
CASSTGRTEAFF
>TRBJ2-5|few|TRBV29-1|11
CSVERRETQYF
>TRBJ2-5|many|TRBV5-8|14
CASSYRPVGETQYF
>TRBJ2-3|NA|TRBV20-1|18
CSAVSSLDRDRDTDTQYF
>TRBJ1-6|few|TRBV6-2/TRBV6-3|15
CASSLTGTKNSPLHF
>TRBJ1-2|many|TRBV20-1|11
CSASGPYGYTF
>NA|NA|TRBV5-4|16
CASSHSLGNPPYEQFF
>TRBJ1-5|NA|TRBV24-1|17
CATSDSHTLRGNQPQHF
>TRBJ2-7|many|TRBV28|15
CASTSPDGFGYEQYF
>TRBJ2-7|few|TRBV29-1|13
CSVFLDSSYEQYF